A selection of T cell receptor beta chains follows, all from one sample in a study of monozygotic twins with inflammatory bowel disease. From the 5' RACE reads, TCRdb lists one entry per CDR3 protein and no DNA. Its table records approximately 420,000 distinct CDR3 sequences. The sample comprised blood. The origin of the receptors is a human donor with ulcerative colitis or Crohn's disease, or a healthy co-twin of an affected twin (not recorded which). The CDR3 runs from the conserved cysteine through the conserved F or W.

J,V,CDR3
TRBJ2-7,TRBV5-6,CASTQQPSYEQYF
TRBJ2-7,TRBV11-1,CASSLATSGLNKSPYEQYF
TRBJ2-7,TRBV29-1,CSVEMRNPYDQYF
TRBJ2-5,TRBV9,CASTSRGSLSETQYF
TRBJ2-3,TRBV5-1,CASSLVAPGQGTGAPDTQYF
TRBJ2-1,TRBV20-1,CSARGLTYNEQFF
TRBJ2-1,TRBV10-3,CAISEAKGSYNEQFF
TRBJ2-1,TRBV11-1,CASSFGDNNEQFF
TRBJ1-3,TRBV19,CASSARQVLSSGNTIYF
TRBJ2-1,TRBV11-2,CASTAGLGNEQFF
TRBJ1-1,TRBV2,CASSVRAGKTEAFF
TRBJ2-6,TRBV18,CASSLRSSGANVLTF
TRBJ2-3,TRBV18,CASSRNTGNTDTQYF
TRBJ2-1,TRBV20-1,CSAGSPNEQFF
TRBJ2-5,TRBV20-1,CSARKPGLQQETQYF
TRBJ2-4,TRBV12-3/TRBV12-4,CASSSIQGAMHIQYF
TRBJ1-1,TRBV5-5,CASSLTAPNTEAFF
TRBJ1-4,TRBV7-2,CASGLMAGNEKLFF
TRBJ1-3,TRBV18,CASSQTETSGNTIYF
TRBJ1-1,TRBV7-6,CASSLYGVGSLNTEAFF
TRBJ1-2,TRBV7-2,CASSSDRGLVGGYTF
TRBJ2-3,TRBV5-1,CASSLIGGASVTDTQYF
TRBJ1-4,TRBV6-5,CASSYRGLPNEKLFF
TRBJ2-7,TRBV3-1,CASSQDPPRTSGTYEQYF
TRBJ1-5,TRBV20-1,CSVKQGNQPQHF
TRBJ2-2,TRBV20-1,CSAARADTGELFF
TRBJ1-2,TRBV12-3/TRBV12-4,CASRPGQVFYGYTF
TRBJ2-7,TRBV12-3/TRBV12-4,CASSLSSRGPLYEQYF
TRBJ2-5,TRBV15,CATSRELEPQETQYF
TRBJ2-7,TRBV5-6,CASSRGVVRGTYEQYF
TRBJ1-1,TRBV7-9,CASRRGAGADTEAFF
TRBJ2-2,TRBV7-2,CASSLASGTGELFF
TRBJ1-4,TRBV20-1,CSASPGSGWEKLFF